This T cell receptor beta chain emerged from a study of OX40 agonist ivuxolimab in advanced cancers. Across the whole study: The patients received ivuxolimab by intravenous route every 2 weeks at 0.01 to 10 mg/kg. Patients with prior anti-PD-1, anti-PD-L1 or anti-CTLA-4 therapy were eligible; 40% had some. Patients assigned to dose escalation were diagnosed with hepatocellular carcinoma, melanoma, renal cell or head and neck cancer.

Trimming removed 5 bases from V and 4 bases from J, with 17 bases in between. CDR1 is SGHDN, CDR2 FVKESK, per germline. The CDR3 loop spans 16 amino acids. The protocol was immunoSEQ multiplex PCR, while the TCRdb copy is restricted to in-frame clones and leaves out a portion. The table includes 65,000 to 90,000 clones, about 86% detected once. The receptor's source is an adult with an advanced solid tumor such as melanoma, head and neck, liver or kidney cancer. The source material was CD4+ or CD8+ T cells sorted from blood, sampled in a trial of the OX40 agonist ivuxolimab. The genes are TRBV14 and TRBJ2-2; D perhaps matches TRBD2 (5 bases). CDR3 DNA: TGTGCCAGCAGCAAATCTAGCTCCCTGACCACCGGGGAGCTGTTTTTT. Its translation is CASSKSSSLTTGELFF.